The rows below give T cell receptor beta chains drawn from one sample of a study of cytomegalovirus exposure and HLA in healthy donors. Measured with immunoSEQ multiplex PCR; TCRdb has only the in-frame clones, and not every one. Its listing shows about 190,000 clones. Material: PBMCs. Every receptor here comes from a man aged 25-45 years in good health and CMV-seronegative. Each CDR3 is given with its conserved first and last residue. A D gene is named only where the DNA matches it firmly.

TRBJ1-5 | TRBV30 | TRBD1 | TGTGCCTGGAGCGGGGACAGGGATACCGATCAGCCCCAGCATTTT | CAWSGDRDTDQPQHF
TRBJ1-1 | TRBV14 | NA | TGTGCCAGCAGCCCCCGGACGGGAAACACTGAAGCTTTCTTT | CASSPRTGNTEAFF
TRBJ2-3 | TRBV9 | TRBD2 | TGTGCCAGCAGCGTAGTCGGACTAGCGAACACAGATACGCAGTATTTT | CASSVVGLANTDTQYF
TRBJ1-2 | TRBV11-1 | NA | TGTGCCAGCAGCTTTGGCCCAACCTATGGCTACACCTTC | CASSFGPTYGYTF
TRBJ2-2 | TRBV30 | TRBD1 | TGTGCCGTGGACAGGGACAACACCGGGGAGCTGTTTTTT | CAVDRDNTGELFF
TRBJ2-3 | TRBV25-1 | NA | TGTGCCAGCAGTGAAAGCGGAGCTAGTGATACGCAGTATTTT | CASSESGASDTQYF
TRBJ1-3 | TRBV10-3 | TRBD1 | TGTGCCATCAGGGCTTCGGGGACAGGGGGAAACACCATATATTTT | CAIRASGTGGNTIYF
TRBJ2-5 | TRBV5-1 | NA | TGCGCCAGCAGCTCTGGTGGGGCGCCGGGTCTTTTGACCCAGTACTTC | CASSSGGAPGLLTQYF
TRBJ2-1 | TRBV9 | NA | TGTGCCAGCAGCCTGTGGGGGGGCGCATACAATGAGCAGTTCTTC | CASSLWGGAYNEQFF
TRBJ2-7 | TRBV10-3 | TRBD2 | TGTGCCATCAGCCCTGGGGGACTAGCAGATACCTCCTACGAGCAGTACTTC | CAISPGGLADTSYEQYF
TRBJ1-1 | TRBV5-1 | NA | TGCGCCAGCAGCTTGGTACAGGGTGCGAACACTGAAGCTTTCTTT | CASSLVQGANTEAFF
TRBJ2-7 | TRBV11-3 | TRBD2 | TGTGCCAGCAGCTTATTTTTAGCGGGGGCCATCTCCTACGAGCAGTACTTC | CASSLFLAGAISYEQYF
TRBJ1-4 | TRBV9 | NA | TGTGCCAGCGGACCTTCCGGGACAAGAAATGAAAAACTGTTTTTT | CASGPSGTRNEKLFF
TRBJ1-1 | TRBV18 | NA | TGTGCCAGCTCACTTGCACAAAACACTGAAGCTTTCTTT | CASSLAQNTEAFF
TRBJ1-1 | TRBV5-4 | NA | TGTGCCAGCAGCAGTTTATACAGGGATGGCGCTGAAGCTTTCTTT | CASSSLYRDGAEAFF
TRBJ1-2 | TRBV5-5 | NA | TGTGCCAGCAGCTTGCTAGGCGCAGCCCTGACCTATGGCTACACCTTC | CASSLLGAALTYGYTF
TRBJ1-1 | TRBV11-3 | NA | TGTGCCAGCAGCCAAAATGGACTTTACACTGAAGCTTTCTTT | CASSQNGLYTEAFF
TRBJ2-1 | TRBV18 | TRBD1 | TGTGCCAGCTCACGGCGACAGGGACACGACAATGAGCAGTTCTTC | CASSRRQGHDNEQFF
TRBJ2-1 | TRBV11-2 | NA | TGTGCCAGCAGCTTAGTAAGTCGGAGCTCCTACAATGAGCAGTTCTTC | CASSLVSRSSYNEQFF
TRBJ2-7 | TRBV10-3 | NA | TGTGCCACACAGGTGGACTCCTACGAGCAGTACTTC | CATQVDSYEQYF
TRBJ2-1 | TRBV7-9 | TRBD2 | TGTGCCAGCAGCTTCTCCGAGCGGGGAAATGAGCAGTTCTTC | CASSFSERGNEQFF
TRBJ2-1 | TRBV2 | TRBD2 | TGTGCCAGCACTGCGGCTAGCGGGAGTACGGATGAGCAGTTCTTC | CASTAASGSTDEQFF
TRBJ2-3 | TRBV28 | TRBD2 | TGTGCCAGCAGTCGGAAGCGGGGGGGCACAGATACGCAGTATTTT | CASSRKRGGTDTQYF
TRBJ2-7 | TRBV7-6 | NA | TGTGCCAGCAGCTTAGGGCAGCCGGGGAACGAGCAGTACTTC | CASSLGQPGNEQYF
TRBJ2-3 | TRBV5-4 | NA | TGTGCCAGCAGCTTGACACTAGCAGATACGCAGTATTTT | CASSLTLADTQYF
TRBJ1-4 | TRBV10-3 | NA | TGTGCCATCAGGGGCGATTTGGTGGAAAAACTGTTTTTT | CAIRGDLVEKLFF
TRBJ1-4 | TRBV4-3 | NA | TGCGCCAGCAGCCAAGTGGGGGGGGTTTGGGAAAAACTGTTTTTT | CASSQVGGVWEKLFF
TRBJ1-1 | TRBV7-6 | TRBD1 | TGTGCCAGCAGCTACGGACAGGAACTGAACACTGAAGCTTTCTTT | CASSYGQELNTEAFF
TRBJ2-7 | TRBV6-5 | NA | TGTGCCAGCAGTTACGACAGCTCCTACGAGCAGTACTTC | CASSYDSSYEQYF
TRBJ1-2 | TRBV2 | TRBD1 | TGTGCCAGCAGTGATTTAGGACAGGGCCGAGCCTATGGCTACACCTTC | CASSDLGQGRAYGYTF
TRBJ2-7 | TRBV28 | NA | TGTGCCAGCAGTTTATCGTTGACGGGATCCTACGAGCAGTACTTC | CASSLSLTGSYEQYF